This T cell receptor (beta chain) was profiled in a study of blood T cell repertoires in COVID-19. At the level of the study: Samples representing acute and convalescent COVID-19 were sourced from the United States, Italy and Spain. Sample material is recorded as cDNA or gDNA derived from T cells, B-cell-depleted T cells, or PBMCs.

Enrolled through a virtual design, the participants were between roughly 18 and 90 years of age and came from about two dozen US areas. The V gene end was trimmed by 6 bases and the J gene end by 8 bases; junction bases not matched to a gene: 7. This CDR3 comprises 15 residues. The germline V gene encodes CDR1 MDHEN and CDR2 SYDVKM. Some clones are missing from TCRdb's copy, which holds only in-frame ones; the method was immunoSEQ multiplex PCR. The profile shows roughly 290,000 clones, roughly 88% of them singletons. The sample was PBMCs or T cells enriched from blood (not recorded which). The receptor's source is a woman aged 30 to 39 who had recovered from COVID-19. The chain carries TRBV28 and TRBJ2-1, with TRBD2 identical over 13 bases. In DNA, the CDR3 is TGTGCCAGCAGGCCGGGACTAGCGGGGAGGGATGAGCAGTTCTTC. Its translation is CASRPGLAGRDEQFF.